What follows are 24 T cell receptor beta chains derived from one specimen sequenced in a study of cytomegalovirus exposure and HLA in healthy donors. Measured with immunoSEQ multiplex PCR; TCRdb has only the in-frame clones, and not every one. This table holds some 130,000 clones, roughly 90% found once. Sequenced material: PBMCs. The receptors derive from a man aged 30-40 years in good health and CMV-seronegative.

This chain connects TRBV6-6 to TRBJ1-1, with TRBD1 matching over 7 bases. Germline lookup yields CDR1 MNHNY and CDR2 SVGAGI (reference sequence). This CDR3 has 14 residues. With V trimmed by 7 bases and J by 3 bases, 8 bases remained unmatched. The CDR3 sequence is CASNKDRADTEAFF. For the CDR3, the DNA is TGTGCCAGCAACAAAGACAGGGCAGACACTGAAGCTTTCTTT.

This chain joins TRBV6-5 and TRBJ2-1, with TRBD1 identical over 7 bases. The CDR3 has 15 residues. Germline CDR1 reads MNHEY; CDR2 reads SVGAGI. With 5 bases clipped from V and 5 bases from J, the junction kept 9 bases outside the gene matches. The CDR3 sequence: CASSTDRAWNNEQFF. The CDR3 coding sequence is TGTGCCAGCAGTACCGACAGGGCCTGGAACAATGAGCAGTTCTTC.

This chain joins TRBV4-3 and TRBJ2-1; TRBD2 agrees at 11 bases. Germline lookup yields CDR1 LGHNA and CDR2 YSLEER. This CDR3 is built from 14 residues. V gave up 0 bases and J gave up 11 bases; unmatched junction bases: 3. The CDR3 loop reads CASSQETSGGQQFF. The CDR3 DNA is TGCGCCAGCAGCCAAGAAACTAGCGGGGGCCAGCAGTTCTTC.

This chain joins TRBV7-2 and TRBJ2-5; tentatively, D is TRBD2 (6 bases). The CDR3 extends over 16 amino acids. V gave up 4 bases and J gave up 5 bases, with 20 bases separating them. CDR1 and CDR2 (germline): SGHTA, FQGNSA. CDR3 sequence: CASSSRLMGGGETQYF. CDR3 coding DNA: TGTGCCAGCAGCTCCCGTTTGATGGGGGGTGGCGAGACCCAGTACTTC.

This sequence joins TRBV14 and TRBJ2-7, with D possibly TRBD2 on 5 matching bases. The CDR3 covers 15 residues. Germline-derived CDR1 and CDR2 are SGHDN and FVKESK. The V gene lost 1 base and the J gene lost 7 bases, with 17 bases spanning the gap. The CDR3, as DNA: TGTGCCAGCAGCCAAGCGATCGCCGGCTCGGGGGAGCAGTACTTC. Amino acids: CASSQAIAGSGEQYF.

The V and J genes are TRBV9 and TRBJ2-3, with D tentatively TRBD2 (5 bases). In germline, CDR1 is SGDLS, CDR2 YYNGEE. The V end was cut by 3 bases, the J end by 2 bases, with 19 bases between. This CDR3 spans 17 amino acids. CDR3 nucleotide sequence: TGTGCCAGCAGCGCCTCGGGAAAAAGAACACACACAGATACGCAGTATTTT. The encoded protein is CASSASGKRTHTDTQYF.

The chain is built from TRBV9 and TRBJ1-1, with a weak D call TRBD1 (6 bases). The CDR3 is 13 amino acids. The ends were cut back, 3 bases at V and 8 bases at J, with 14 bases in the middle. The germline CDR1 and CDR2 sequences are SGDLS and YYNGEE. For the CDR3, the DNA is TGTGCCAGCAGCGCACAACAGGGCAAGGAAGCTTTCTTT. This encodes CASSAQQGKEAFF.

CDR3 loop: CASSPARPGDKVGAFF. In DNA, the CDR3 is TGTGCCAGCAGCCCCGCGCGACCAGGGGATAAAGTAGGAGCTTTCTTT. The rearrangement uses TRBV11-2 and TRBJ1-1; maybe TRBD1 (6 bases). Germline V lookup: CDR1 SGHAT, CDR2 FQNNGV. The ends were cut back, 5 bases at V and 10 bases at J, with 26 bases in the middle. The CDR3 spans 16 residues.

The chain has TRBV30 and TRBJ2-7; tentative D call: TRBD1 (5 bases). Germline values: CDR1 GTSNPN, CDR2 SVGIG (reference sequence). The length of the CDR3 is 13 residues. The germline V and J ends were trimmed by 2 bases and 2 bases, with 10 bases remaining between them. The CDR3 bases are TGTGCCTGGAGTTCAGGGAATACCTACGAGCAGTACTTC. Translation gives CAWSSGNTYEQYF.

This clone showed up just once. The gene calls are TRBV4-3 and TRBJ2-7; TRBD2 aligns across 13 bases. CDR1 is LGHNA, CDR2 YSLEER, per germline. The CDR3 has 16 amino acids. The trim removed 0 bases at V and 6 bases at J, leaving 5 bases unmatched. The CDR3 region has the DNA TGCGCCAGCAGCCAAGATTTCCGACTAGCGGGAGGCGAGCAGTACTTC. It is translated as CASSQDFRLAGGEQYF.

CDR3 amino acids: CASGFHRLYTDTQYF. CDR3 nucleotides: TGTGCTAGTGGTTTCCACAGGCTTTACACAGATACGCAGTATTTT. This chain joins TRBV12-5 and TRBJ2-3; TRBD1 is a possible D gene (5 bases). CDR1 is LGHNT and CDR2 is FRNRAP in the germline V gene. The CDR3 consists of 15 residues. The V gene lost 3 bases and the J gene lost 2 bases, with 12 bases spanning the gap.

The chain links TRBV14 to TRBJ1-4; D might be TRBD1 (6 bases). The V gene lost 2 bases and the J gene lost 4 bases, with 8 bases spanning the gap. Germline CDR1 is SGHDN and CDR2 is FVKESK. The CDR3 consists of 14 residues. In DNA form, the CDR3 reads TGTGCCAGCAGCCAAACAGGGATTAATGAAAAACTGTTTTTT. Residues: CASSQTGINEKLFF.

Notes on this clone: Germline is not matched at one junction end, which may reflect a read error. This chain uses TRBV7-2 with TRBJ2-1; 9 bases fit TRBD2. Germline CDR1 reads SGHTA; CDR2 reads FQGNSA. This CDR3 spans 16 amino acids. The CDR3 is CASSLEGLAGYTEQFF. The CDR3 nucleotides are TGTGCCAGCAGCTTAGAAGGGCTAGCGGGATACACTGAGCAGTTCTTC.

V gene TRBV15 combines with J gene TRBJ2-1; D gene ambiguous. Germline CDR1 and CDR2: LNHNV and YYDKDF (reference sequence). V shed 8 bases and J shed 6 bases, with 14 bases lying between them. This CDR3 spans 13 amino acids. CDR3 amino acids: CATGLPLSNEQFF. CDR3 DNA sequence: TGTGCCACCGGGCTGCCCCTGTCCAATGAGCAGTTCTTC.

The chain has TRBV4-1 and TRBJ2-2; 12 positions agree with TRBD2. The CDR3 totals 17 residues. Looked up from germline, CDR1 is MGHRA and CDR2 is YSYEKL. V was clipped by 6 bases and J by 1 base; unmatched bases: 6. The CDR3 region has the DNA TGCGCCAGCAGTAGCGGGACTAGCGGGCTGAACACCGGGGAGCTGTTTTTT. Residues: CASSSGTSGLNTGELFF.

The genes are TRBV10-1 and TRBJ2-7; 7 bases fit TRBD1. J was trimmed by 3 bases and V by 5 bases; bases with no gene match: 13. This CDR3 has 16 amino acids. The germline V gene has CDR1 WNHNN and CDR2 SYGVQD (reference sequence). The DNA for the CDR3 is TGCGCCAGCAGTCGGCCCCGGGACAGAAAATACTACGAGCAGTACTTC. It yields the protein CASSRPRDRKYYEQYF.

The V and J genes are TRBV27 and TRBJ1-2, with 7 bases lining up with TRBD1. V lost 8 bases and J lost 6; bases outside the gene matches: 9. The CDR3 length is 13 residues. Germline V gene sequence: CDR1 MNHEY, CDR2 SMNVEV (reference sequence). The CDR3 here is CASRPDRVNGYTF. The CDR3 DNA reads TGTGCCAGCCGACCCGACAGGGTTAATGGCTACACCTTC.

CDR3 residues: CASSRTGTSASGANVLTF. The CDR3 DNA sequence: TGTGCCAGCAGCCGAACCGGGACTAGCGCCTCTGGGGCCAACGTCCTGACTTTC. The rearrangement links TRBV14 to TRBJ2-6; 10 bases agree with TRBD2. V shed 4 bases and J 0 bases; nucleotides not matched to a gene: 6. The CDR3 is made up of 18 amino acids. The germline CDR1 and CDR2 sequences are SGHDN and FVKESK.

The rearrangement links TRBV9 to TRBJ1-3; the D is unclear. Looked up from germline, CDR1 is SGDLS and CDR2 is YYNGEE. The CDR3 extends over 17 amino acids. Trimming removed 0 bases from V and 0 bases from J, with 13 bases in between. As DNA, the CDR3 is TGTGCCAGCAGCGTAGTAATTCGGGAACTCTCTGGAAACACCATATATTTT. Encoded protein: CASSVVIRELSGNTIYF.

The chain has TRBV7-8 and TRBJ1-2; D call uncertain. Germline V gene data show CDR1 as SGHVS and CDR2 as FQNEAQ. CDR3 length equals 15 residues. The ends were cut back, 5 bases at V and 3 bases at J, with 16 bases in the middle. The CDR3 here is CASSTLFFGDYGYTF. The CDR3 DNA is TGTGCCAGCAGCACCCTGTTTTTCGGGGACTATGGCTACACCTTC.

In this sample, this clone turned up once. The chain combines TRBV28 with TRBJ2-5; 11 nucleotides align to TRBD2. This CDR3 is 15 amino acids long. In germline, CDR1 is MDHEN, CDR2 SYDVKM. J was trimmed by 5 bases and V by 4 bases; bases with no gene match: 6. In nucleotides, the CDR3 is TGTGCCAGCAGTTCCTTAGCGGGAGGGGCTGAGACCCAGTACTTC. It yields the protein CASSSLAGGAETQYF.

The V gene is TRBV5-8, the J gene TRBJ2-1, with 8 bases identical to TRBD1. The CDR3 runs to 15 residues. The ends lost 4 bases at V and 7 bases at J; junction bases unmatched: 10. Germline CDR1 reads SGHTS; CDR2 reads YDEGEE. The CDR3 region has the DNA TGTGCCAGCAGCGTAACAGGGGGAGTCGGGAATGAGCAGTTCTTC. It specifies CASSVTGGVGNEQFF.

The chain is built from TRBV6-5 and TRBJ2-7, with a possible D match to TRBD2 (6 bases). This CDR3 is 15 amino acids long. CDR1 is MNHEY and CDR2 is SVGAGI in the germline V gene. V was clipped by 0 bases and J by 3 bases, with 12 bases between them. CDR3 protein: CASSYSGGKVYEQYF. In DNA, the CDR3 is TGTGCCAGCAGTTACTCTGGCGGGAAGGTCTACGAGCAGTACTTC.

The rearrangement links TRBV5-1 to TRBJ1-2; no clear D. CDR1 SGHRS and CDR2 YFSETQ come from the germline V gene. This CDR3 has 13 residues. V lost 0 bases to trimming and J lost 5 bases, with 8 bases between them. This chain's CDR3 is CASSLDGAYGYTF. The CDR3, as DNA: TGCGCCAGCAGCTTGGACGGTGCTTATGGCTACACCTTC. The full variable domain, completed using reference TRBV5-1 and TRBJ1-2, is KAGVTQTPRYLIKTRGQQVTLSCSPISGHRSVSWYQQTPGQGLQFLFEYFSETQRNKGNFPGRFSGRQFSNSRSEMNVSTLELGDSALYLCASSLDGAYGYTFGSGTRLTVV.